Below are 14 T cell receptor beta chains sequenced from a single sample in a study of cytomegalovirus exposure and HLA in healthy donors. Primers for the PCR totalled 60 Vbeta and 13 Jbeta. The assay was immunoSEQ multiplex PCR, and TCRdb's table has in-frame clones only and misses some. Here the sample table reports approximately 71,000 clones. Sequenced sample: PBMCs. Source of these receptors: a female donor in good health and CMV-seropositive.

The chain employs TRBV5-1 and TRBJ2-7, with a weak D call TRBD2 (5 bases). The germline gives CDR1 SGHRS, CDR2 YFSETQ. The CDR3 has 12 residues. Trimming took off 2 bases at V and 4 bases at J, with 7 bases between the two ends. For the CDR3, the DNA is TGCGCCAGCAGCTTTTCGGGGTACGAGCAGTACTTC. Protein sequence: CASSFSGYEQYF.

V and J are TRBV5-1 and TRBJ2-7; 7 nucleotides match TRBD2. V lost 0 bases to trimming and J lost 7 bases; unmatched junction nucleotides: 7. The CDR3 covers 14 residues. CDR1 and CDR2 (germline): SGHRS, YFSETQ. This CDR3 reads CASSLGWTRREQYF. The CDR3 region has the DNA TGCGCCAGCAGCTTGGGGTGGACTAGGCGGGAGCAGTACTTC.

The V gene is TRBV6-5, the J gene TRBJ1-4; D is possibly TRBD1 (6 bases). The germline V gene encodes CDR1 MNHEY and CDR2 SVGAGI. The CDR3 contains 15 residues. V was pared by 6 bases and J by 4 bases, with 15 bases between. The CDR3 protein is CASSLGGAGNEKLFF. CDR3 DNA: TGTGCCAGCAGCCTCGGGGGGGCGGGTAATGAAAAACTGTTTTTT.

The V and J genes are TRBV10-2 and TRBJ2-7, with 9 bases aligning to TRBD1. Trimming took 2 bases from V and 3 from J; bases not matched to a gene: 8. Germline CDR1 WSHSY, CDR2 SAAADI. The CDR3 has 16 residues. CDR3 sequence reads: CASSERQGGGYYEQYF. The CDR3 nucleotides read TGCGCCAGCAGTGAGCGACAGGGGGGGGGTTACTACGAGCAGTACTTC.

This chain links TRBV7-4 with TRBJ1-1, with D possibly being TRBD1 (6 bases). This CDR3 has 15 amino acids. The ends were cut back, 5 bases at V and 5 bases at J, with 18 bases in the middle. The V gene's germline CDR1 is SGHVT and CDR2 SQSDAQ. CDR3: CASSAFGGRRTEAFF. The CDR3 DNA reads TGTGCCAGCAGCGCGTTTGGGGGCAGAAGGACTGAAGCTTTCTTT.

CDR3: CSGGRGGTYTQYF. The CDR3 DNA is TGCAGCGGGGGGAGGGGGGGGACCTATACGCAGTATTTT. J is TRBJ2-3 and V is TRBV29-1, with D possibly being TRBD2 (7 bases). Germline CDR1 is SQVTM and CDR2 is ANQGSEA. The CDR3 contains 13 residues. The V gene lost 7 bases and the J gene lost 7 bases, with 18 bases spanning the gap.

The rearrangement uses TRBV5-6 and TRBJ2-2; 7 positions agree with TRBD1. This CDR3 contains 15 residues. Germline lookup yields CDR1 SGHDT and CDR2 YYEEEE. J lost 2 bases, V lost 4 bases, and 5 bases had no gene match. The CDR3 sequence: CASSLWDSNTGELFF. Written as DNA, the CDR3 is TGTGCCAGCAGCCTCTGGGACAGTAACACCGGGGAGCTGTTTTTT.

This rearrangement joins TRBV12-2 to TRBJ1-1; the table names TRBD1, a call not compared with the DNA. TRBV12-2 is flagged as a pseudogene. The CDR3 is made up of 12 amino acids. In nucleotides, the CDR3 is TGTGCAAGTCGCTGGACAGGGATGGAAGCTTTCTTT. Protein: CASRWTGMEAFF.

The gene calls are TRBV5-1 and TRBJ2-1; 7 bases line up with TRBD1. V dropped 2 bases and J dropped 3; count of bases not matched to a gene: 2. This CDR3 region has 14 residues. The germline gives CDR1 SGHRS, CDR2 YFSETQ. CDR3: CASSFGQVYNEQFF. CDR3 bases: TGCGCCAGCAGCTTTGGACAGGTCTACAATGAGCAGTTCTTC.

V is TRBV4-2 and J is TRBJ2-7, with 8 bases identical to TRBD2. Germline CDR1 and CDR2: LGHNA and YNFKEQ. Germline trimming cut 1 base from V and 2 bases from J; bases unmatched to any gene: 16. The CDR3 is 19 residues long. The CDR3 spells CASSQVTGRALGSAYEQYF. CDR3 nucleotide sequence: TGTGCCAGCAGCCAAGTCACCGGGAGGGCCTTAGGTTCGGCCTACGAGCAGTACTTC.

The CDR3 DNA reads as TGTGCCAGTAGTATATGGAGCGGGGGGGCCTACGAGCAGTACTTC. It translates to CASSIWSGGAYEQYF. The J gene is TRBJ2-7, the V gene TRBV19; 10 nucleotides line up with TRBD2. Germline CDR1 reads LNHDA; CDR2 reads SQIVND (reference sequence). This CDR3 has 15 residues. J lost 2 bases, V lost 2 bases, and 3 bases had no gene match.

J is TRBJ2-5 and V is TRBV19, with TRBD2 matching 10 bases. Losses at the gene ends were 4 bases for V and 5 bases for J; bases not matched to a gene: 7. The CDR3 covers 15 residues. Germline lookup yields CDR1 LNHDA and CDR2 SQIVND (reference sequence). CDR3 amino acids: CASSNPSGGFETQYF. The CDR3 DNA reads TGTGCCAGTAGTAACCCTAGCGGGGGTTTTGAGACCCAGTACTTC.

Written as DNA, the CDR3 is TGTGCCATCAGTGATACAGGGAAGAATGGCTACACCTTC. Its translation: CAISDTGKNGYTF. The chain joins TRBV10-3 to TRBJ1-2; TRBD1 is a possible D gene (6 bases). The CDR3 is 13 residues long. Germline V lookup: CDR1 ENHRY, CDR2 SYGVKD. V was shortened by 3 bases and J by 6 bases, with 11 bases between the two germline ends.

The chain combines TRBV25-1 with TRBJ1-4; a possible D gene is TRBD1 (5 bases). Trimming cost V 2 bases and J 6 bases, with 16 bases left between them. The germline gives CDR1 MGHDK, CDR2 SYGVNS. The CDR3 totals 16 residues. Here the CDR3 DNA reads TGTGCCAGCAGTGAAGGGGGGGGGAGGGAGGATGAAAAACTGTTTTTT. Amino acids: CASSEGGGREDEKLFF.